These 24 T cell receptor beta chains originate from one sample sequenced in a study of blood T cell repertoires in COVID-19. Generated by immunoSEQ multiplex PCR, the TCRdb table keeps only in-frame clones and is missing some. The table records fewer than 150,000 clones, roughly 80% of them present only once. The sequenced sample was peripheral blood. These receptors all stem from a human donor in a cohort sampled during active COVID-19.

This clone was counted a few times. The V call is TRBV18, the J call TRBJ2-1; tentative D call: TRBD1 (6 bases). CDR3 length: 16 residues. The germline V gene has CDR1 KGHSH and CDR2 LQKENI. V was clipped by 2 bases and J by 10 bases, with 21 bases between them. The CDR3 region is CASSPSSGAARVEQFF. The CDR3 bases are TGTGCCAGCTCACCATCATCAGGGGCCGCTCGCGTCGAGCAGTTCTTC.

The gene calls are TRBV3-1 (or the pseudogene TRBV3-2) and TRBJ1-1, with D unclear. CDR1 and CDR2 from the germline V gene are LGHDT and YNNKEL (reference sequence). The ends were cut back, 1 base at V and 10 bases at J, with 13 bases in the middle. CDR3 size: 13 residues. The CDR3 region has the DNA TGTGCCAGCAGCCAAGCATTACAGCGGGGAGCTTTCTTT. Translating it yields CASSQALQRGAFF.

The CDR3 DNA sequence: TGTGCCAGCAGCGAGAGGGACAGGGAGACAGAGACCCAGTACTTC. Protein product: CASSERDRETETQYF. V gene TRBV9 combines with J gene TRBJ2-5, with TRBD1 matching over 9 bases. CDR3 size: 15 residues. CDR1 SGDLS and CDR2 YYNGEE come from the germline V gene. V dropped 3 bases and J dropped 4; count of bases not matched to a gene: 7.

The chain links TRBV3-1 (or the pseudogene TRBV3-2) to TRBJ2-2; 7 bases match TRBD2. CDR1 is LGHDT, CDR2 YNNKEL, per germline (reference sequence). This CDR3 comprises 16 residues. V lost 2 bases and J lost 4; bases outside the gene matches: 7. CDR3 bases: TGTGCCAGCAGCCAAAGTGGGACTACAATCACCGGGGAGCTGTTTTTT. It specifies CASSQSGTTITGELFF.

CDR3 in amino acids: CASKSEGGGGNQPQHF. The CDR3 nucleotides read TGCGCCAGCAAGTCAGAGGGAGGAGGGGGCAATCAGCCCCAGCATTTT. V gene TRBV10-2 combines with J gene TRBJ1-5, with D tentatively TRBD1 (5 bases). V was cut by 7 bases and J by 2 bases, with 18 bases left in between. CDR3 length equals 16 residues. From germline, CDR1 is WSHSY and CDR2 SAAADI.

The chain recombines TRBV21-1 with TRBJ2-1; TRBD1 was called by the table and not checked on the DNA. TRBV21-1 represents a pseudogene. CDR3 length: 13 residues. CDR3 sequence reads: CASSNQGFNEQFF. The CDR3 DNA follows: TGTGCCAGCAGCAACCAGGGGTTCAATGAGCAGTTCTTC.

This chain connects TRBV18 to TRBJ1-1, with 7 bases fitting TRBD1. There are 17 residues in the CDR3. Losses at the gene ends were 0 bases for V and 5 bases for J; bases not matched to a gene: 12. The germline CDR1 and CDR2 sequences are KGHSH and LQKENI. CDR3 sequence (DNA): TGTGCCAGCTCACCACCAGCAGGGGGAACGACTTTGACTGAAGCTTTCTTT. Amino acid sequence: CASSPPAGGTTLTEAFF.

Ten or more counts support this clone. The rearrangement joins TRBV10-3 to TRBJ2-1; TRBD1 matches 12 bases. Germline loops: CDR1 ENHRY, CDR2 SYGVKD. Losses at the gene ends were 4 bases for V and 5 bases for J; bases not matched to a gene: 6. The CDR3 has 16 amino acids. DNA for the CDR3: TGTGCCATCAGTGGAGGGACAGGGGGCCCCCACAATGAGCAGTTCTTC. Translating gives CAISGGTGGPHNEQFF.

This chain's CDR3 is CASSQKQGVWTEAFF. The CDR3 nucleotides read TGTGCCAGCAGCCAAAAACAGGGGGTGTGGACTGAAGCTTTCTTT. The V gene is TRBV3-1 (or the pseudogene TRBV3-2), the J gene TRBJ1-1; TRBD1 matches 8 bases. From germline, CDR1 is LGHDT and CDR2 YNNKEL (reference sequence). The CDR3 has 15 amino acids. The J segment lost 5 bases and the V segment lost 2 bases, leaving 7 bases of the junction unmatched.

The genes are TRBV19 and TRBJ1-3; TRBD1 might be the D (5 bases). Germline V lookup: CDR1 LNHDA, CDR2 SQIVND (reference sequence). This CDR3 region has 14 residues. The ends were cut back, 7 bases at V and 0 bases at J, with 10 bases in the middle. CDR3 DNA: TGTGCCAGTACCGACGGGGGCTCTGGAAACACCATATATTTT. Translation gives CASTDGGSGNTIYF. The variable domain in full, with the rest retrieved from reference TRBV19 and TRBJ1-3, is DGGITQSPKYLFRKEGQNVTLSCEQNLNHDAMYWYRQDPGQGLRLIYYSQIVNDFQKGDIAEGYSVSREKKESFPLTVTSAQKNPTAFYLCASTDGGSGNTIYFGEGSWLTVV.

This chain joins TRBV3-1 (or the pseudogene TRBV3-2) and TRBJ1-5, with D perhaps TRBD1 (6 bases). Deletions cut 1 base from V and 7 bases from J, with 11 bases between. The germline CDR1 and CDR2 sequences are LGHDT and YNNKEL (reference sequence). This CDR3 is built from 14 residues. This CDR3 is CASSQGRGGQPQHF. As DNA, the CDR3 is TGTGCCAGCAGCCAAGGGAGGGGGGGACAGCCCCAGCATTTT.

The table lists this clone with a few counts. The gene calls are TRBV7-8 and TRBJ2-7, with D tentatively TRBD1 (5 bases). V was clipped by 0 bases and J by 2 bases, with 5 bases between them. CDR3 length equals 13 residues. The germline gives CDR1 SGHVS, CDR2 FQNEAQ. CDR3 DNA sequence: TGTGCCAGCAGCTTAGCAGGGGCCTACGAGCAGTACTTC. Amino acids: CASSLAGAYEQYF. Based on the CDR3 plus reference TRBV7-8 and TRBJ2-7, the full variable domain is GAGVSQSPRYKVAKRGQDVALRCDPISGHVSLFWYQQALGQGPEFLTYFQNEAQLDKSGLPSDRFFAERPEGSVSTLKIQRTQQEDSAVYLCASSLAGAYEQYFGPGTRLTVT.

The J gene is TRBJ2-7, the V gene TRBV5-1; tentatively, D is TRBD1 (6 bases). The V end was cut by 1 base, the J end by 0 bases, with 11 bases between. Germline CDR1 and CDR2: SGHRS and YFSETQ. This CDR3 is built from 15 residues. CDR3 amino acids: CASSLLWGRSYEQYF. The CDR3 DNA follows: TGCGCCAGCAGCTTGTTGTGGGGGCGCTCCTACGAGCAGTACTTC.

The genes are TRBV5-4 and TRBJ2-1; possible D gene TRBD2, 5 bases. The germline CDR1 and CDR2 sequences are SGHNT and YYREEE (reference sequence). The CDR3 totals 11 residues. Trimming took 4 bases from V and 10 from J, leaving 9 bases between them. The CDR3 DNA reads TGTGCCAGCAGCCGGGGTCGGGAGCAGTTCTTC. Encoded protein: CASSRGREQFF.

This chain connects TRBV5-4 to TRBJ2-5; 9 bases align to TRBD2. This CDR3 spans 13 amino acids. The ends lost 3 bases at V and 7 bases at J; junction bases unmatched: 4. The V gene's germline CDR1 is SGHNT and CDR2 YYREEE (reference sequence). CDR3 nucleotides: TGTGCCAGCAGCTCGGGGACTAGCTTGACCCAGTACTTC. Protein: CASSSGTSLTQYF.

The V call is TRBV5-1, the J call TRBJ2-1; 9 bases are a match to TRBD1. Germline V lookup: CDR1 SGHRS, CDR2 YFSETQ. The CDR3 has 14 amino acids. Trimming removed 6 bases from V and 4 bases from J; junction bases left unmatched: 5. The CDR3 DNA follows: TGCGCCAGCACGGTGGGACAGGGTTACAATGAGCAGTTCTTC. Its translation: CASTVGQGYNEQFF.

The chain has TRBV5-1 and TRBJ2-5, with 8 bases matching TRBD2. J gave up 6 bases and V 4 bases, and 11 bases lay outside the gene matches. CDR1 and CDR2 from the germline V gene are SGHRS and YFSETQ. The CDR3 loop spans 15 amino acids. In DNA, the CDR3 is TGCGCCAGCAGCCCGGGACGGGGGGGGGCGCAGACCCAGTACTTC. This gives the protein CASSPGRGGAQTQYF.

This rearrangement joins TRBV11-3 to TRBJ2-1; no clear D gene. The V gene lost 3 bases and the J gene lost 9 bases, with 12 bases spanning the gap. The CDR3 consists of 13 residues. Germline values: CDR1 SGHNT, CDR2 YENEEA. CDR3 nucleotides: TGTGCCAGCAGCTTGTCAAAGTACGGTGAGCAGTTCTTC. It yields the protein CASSLSKYGEQFF.

This chain joins TRBV9 and TRBJ1-5; 8 bases agree with TRBD1. The junction had 11 bases not matched to a gene; V was cut back by 0 bases and J by 0 bases. From germline, CDR1 is SGDLS and CDR2 YYNGEE. This CDR3 region has 19 residues. The CDR3 here is CASSVERWGQANSNQPQHF. As DNA, the CDR3 is TGTGCCAGCAGCGTAGAGCGGTGGGGACAGGCAAATAGCAATCAGCCCCAGCATTTT.

The chain joins TRBV7-2 to TRBJ1-1, with a tentative D call TRBD1 (6 bases). Per the germline V gene, CDR1 is SGHTA and CDR2 is FQGNSA. Trimming stripped 6 bases from V and 0 bases from J, with 11 bases between. The CDR3 totals 14 residues. CDR3 loop: CASRRGGLNTEAFF. CDR3 DNA sequence: TGTGCCAGCAGGAGGGGGGGGTTGAACACTGAAGCTTTCTTT.

This clone was counted a single time. This sequence joins TRBV11-2 and TRBJ2-3, with a possible D match to TRBD1 (5 bases). The CDR3 runs to 14 residues. V was clipped by 5 bases and J by 2 bases, with 11 bases between them. The germline V gene encodes CDR1 SGHAT and CDR2 FQNNGV. The CDR3 DNA reads TGTGCCAGCAGCCAGACAGCCCACACAGATACGCAGTATTTT. It specifies CASSQTAHTDTQYF.

This clone was seen a handful of times. The chain has TRBV14 and TRBJ2-2; 10 nucleotides line up with TRBD2. V was pared by 3 bases and J by 9 bases, with 7 bases of the junction left unmatched. The CDR3 has 15 amino acids. Germline V gives CDR1 SGHDN, CDR2 FVKESK. CDR3 bases: TGTGCCAGCAGCCATACTAGCGGGGCTCACCGGGAGCTGTTTTTT. Translation: CASSHTSGAHRELFF.

The J gene is TRBJ1-6, the V gene TRBV5-1; 8 nucleotides line up with TRBD1. This CDR3 region has 15 residues. V gave up 3 bases and J gave up 7 bases; unmatched junction bases: 6. Germline V CDR1 and CDR2: SGHRS, YFSETQ. The CDR3 is CASSSAGGPNSPLHF. CDR3 nucleotide sequence: TGCGCCAGCAGCTCGGCAGGGGGCCCAAATTCACCCCTCCACTTT. Based on the CDR3 plus reference TRBV5-1 and TRBJ1-6, the full variable domain is KAGVTQTPRYLIKTRGQQVTLSCSPISGHRSVSWYQQTPGQGLQFLFEYFSETQRNKGNFPGRFSGRQFSNSRSEMNVSTLELGDSALYLCASSSAGGPNSPLHFGNGTRLTVT.

In its sample, this clone was seen once. The V gene is TRBV5-7, the J gene TRBJ1-6; the match to TRBD1 covers 8 bases. TRBV5-7 is an ORF for which the function is uncertain. J was trimmed by 7 bases and V by 0 bases; bases with no gene match: 12. This CDR3 region has 18 residues. CDR3 in DNA: TGTGCCAGCAGCTTGGGATCGGCGGGCAGGGGGCGAAATTCACCCCTCCACTTT. It translates to CASSLGSAGRGRNSPLHF.